A selection of T cell receptor beta chains follows, all from one sample in a study of cytomegalovirus exposure and HLA in healthy donors. Libraries were prepared by immunoSEQ multiplex PCR; TCRdb keeps only in-frame clonotypes and omits some of them. The sample shows under 200,000 clones, 80% of them seen only once. The sequenced sample consisted of PBMCs. The receptor source for this set is a man aged 25 to 45 in good health and CMV-seronegative. The CDR3 runs from the conserved cysteine through the conserved F or W. The order of the fields is D gene, V gene, J gene, clone size, CDR3 protein, CDR3 DNA. The D gene is left open where the match is weak. Clone size appears in some rows only: once, few, many, or a class for an expanded clone.

.	TRBV9	TRBJ2-4	.	CASSNHPGQENIQYF	TGTGCCAGCAGCAACCACCCAGGACAAGAAAACATTCAGTACTTC
.	TRBV2	TRBJ1-5	.	CASSVEPNSGQPQHF	TGTGCCAGCAGTGTGGAACCTAACTCGGGTCAGCCCCAGCATTTT
.	TRBV30	TRBJ1-2	.	CAWSPRANYGYTF	TGTGCCTGGAGTCCGAGAGCGAACTATGGCTACACCTTC
TRBD1	TRBV9	TRBJ2-7	.	CASALGTGASYEQYF	TGTGCCAGCGCCCTGGGGACAGGGGCCTCCTACGAGCAGTACTTC
TRBD1	TRBV5-4	TRBJ1-2	.	CASSSPRQGGGYTF	TGTGCCAGCAGCTCCCCCAGGCAGGGGGGCGGCTACACCTTC
.	TRBV4-3	TRBJ1-6	.	CASSQFQGSYNSPLHF	TGCGCCAGCAGCCAATTCCAGGGCTCCTATAATTCACCCCTCCACTTT
.	TRBV5-1	TRBJ1-2	.	CASSLDPDSYYGYTF	TGCGCCAGCAGCTTGGATCCGGACAGCTACTATGGCTACACCTTC
TRBD1	TRBV2	TRBJ2-7	few	CASSAAGTGGYEQYF	TGTGCCAGCAGTGCTGCCGGGACAGGGGGCTACGAGCAGTACTTC
.	TRBV27	TRBJ2-5	.	CASRKRGGGETQYF	TGTGCCAGCAGGAAGAGAGGGGGGGGAGAGACCCAGTACTTC
.	TRBV2	TRBJ1-2	.	CASSTGNYGYTF	TGTGCCAGCAGTACAGGGAACTATGGCTACACCTTC
TRBD1	TRBV7-2	TRBJ1-4	.	CASSPQAGGRDEKLFF	TGTGCCAGCAGCCCCCAAGCAGGGGGCAGGGATGAAAAACTGTTTTTT
TRBD1	TRBV5-4	TRBJ1-1	.	CASSLVGQGMTEAFF	TGTGCCAGCAGCCTGGTGGGACAGGGTATGACTGAAGCTTTCTTT
TRBD1	TRBV7-9	TRBJ1-2	few	CASSLGTGLYGYTF	TGTGCCAGCAGCTTGGGGACAGGGCTCTATGGCTACACCTTC
.	TRBV25-1	TRBJ2-7	.	CASSETGQQYF	TGTGCCAGCAGTGAAACAGGGCAGCAGTACTTC
TRBD2	TRBV27	TRBJ2-3	.	CASSSGLAADTQYF	TGTGCCAGCTCCTCAGGGCTAGCGGCGGATACGCAGTATTTT
.	TRBV29-1	TRBJ2-7	.	CSVRTTGRWEQYF	TGCAGCGTCCGAACTACAGGGAGATGGGAGCAGTACTTC
.	TRBV19	TRBJ2-6	.	CASSIGGSGANVLTF	TGTGCCAGTAGTATAGGAGGCTCTGGGGCCAACGTCCTGACTTTC
.	TRBV5-1	TRBJ2-3	.	CASRQGHSTDTQYF	TGCGCCAGCAGACAGGGACATAGCACAGATACGCAGTATTTT
.	TRBV11-1	TRBJ1-1	once	CASSFRNSENTEAFF	TGTGCCAGCAGCTTCAGGAATTCAGAGAACACTGAAGCTTTCTTT
TRBD1	TRBV25-1	TRBJ1-2	.	CASSGQGLIYGYTF	TGTGCCAGCAGTGGACAGGGACTGATATATGGCTACACCTTC
.	TRBV13	TRBJ2-3	.	CASSPPSGEPASTDTQYF	TGTGCCAGCAGCCCCCCCTCCGGGGAGCCCGCTAGCACAGATACGCAGTATTTT
.	TRBV6-4	TRBJ2-3	.	CASSDGGGSADTQYF	TGTGCCAGCAGTGACGGGGGAGGCTCAGCAGATACGCAGTATTTT
.	TRBV28	TRBJ2-5	.	CASSLGQRETQYF	TGTGCCAGCAGTCTTGGACAGAGAGAGACCCAGTACTTC
TRBD1	TRBV15	TRBJ1-5	.	CATSSRQGLQPQHF	TGTGCCACCAGCAGTAGACAGGGACTTCAGCCCCAGCATTTT
.	TRBV6-5	TRBJ2-2	.	CASSPGQTNTGELFF	TGTGCCAGCAGCCCAGGACAAACGAACACCGGGGAGCTGTTTTTT
.	TRBV5-8	TRBJ1-2	few	CASSLGTPKPNYGYTF	TGTGCCAGCAGCCTAGGGACTCCGAAACCTAACTATGGCTACACCTTC
.	TRBV6-5	TRBJ2-7	once	CASSPYGSEQYF	TGTGCCAGCAGCCCTTATGGTAGCGAGCAGTACTTC
.	TRBV29-1	TRBJ1-2	.	CSGWGGLELYGYTF	TGCAGCGGGTGGGGGGGTTTGGAACTCTATGGCTACACCTTC